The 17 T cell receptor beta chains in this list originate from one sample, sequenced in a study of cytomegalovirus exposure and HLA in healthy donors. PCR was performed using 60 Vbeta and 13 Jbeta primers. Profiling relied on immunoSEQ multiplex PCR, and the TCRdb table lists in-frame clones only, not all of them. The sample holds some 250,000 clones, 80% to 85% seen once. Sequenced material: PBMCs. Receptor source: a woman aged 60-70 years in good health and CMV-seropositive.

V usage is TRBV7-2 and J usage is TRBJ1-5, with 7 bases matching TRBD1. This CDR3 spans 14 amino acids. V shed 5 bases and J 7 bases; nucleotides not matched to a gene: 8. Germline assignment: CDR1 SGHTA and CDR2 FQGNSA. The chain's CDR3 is CASSPGVGGQPQHF. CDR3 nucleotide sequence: TGTGCCAGCAGCCCCGGGGTAGGGGGCCAGCCCCAGCATTTT.

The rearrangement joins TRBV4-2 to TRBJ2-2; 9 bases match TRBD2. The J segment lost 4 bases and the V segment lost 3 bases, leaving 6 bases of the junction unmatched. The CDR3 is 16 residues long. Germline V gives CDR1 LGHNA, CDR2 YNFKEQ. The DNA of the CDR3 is TGTGCCAGCAGCCAGGTTAGCGGGAGCGGCACCGGGGAGCTGTTTTTT. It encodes CASSQVSGSGTGELFF.

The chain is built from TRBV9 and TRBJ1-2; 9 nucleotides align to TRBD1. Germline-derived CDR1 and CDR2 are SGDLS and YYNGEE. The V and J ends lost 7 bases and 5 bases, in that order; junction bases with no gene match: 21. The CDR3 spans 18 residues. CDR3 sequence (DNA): TGTGCCAGCTACGCCCTCGGGACAGGGTACGACCTCCGGTATGGCTACACCTTC. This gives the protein CASYALGTGYDLRYGYTF.

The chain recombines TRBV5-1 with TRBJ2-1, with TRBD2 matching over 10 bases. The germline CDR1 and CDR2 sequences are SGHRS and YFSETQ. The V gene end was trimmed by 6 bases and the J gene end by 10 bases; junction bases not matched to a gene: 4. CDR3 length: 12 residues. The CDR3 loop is CASTLAGAEQFF. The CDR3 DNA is TGCGCCAGCACCCTAGCGGGAGCCGAGCAGTTCTTC. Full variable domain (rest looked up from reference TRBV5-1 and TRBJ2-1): KAGVTQTPRYLIKTRGQQVTLSCSPISGHRSVSWYQQTPGQGLQFLFEYFSETQRNKGNFPGRFSGRQFSNSRSEMNVSTLELGDSALYLCASTLAGAEQFFGPGTRLTVL.

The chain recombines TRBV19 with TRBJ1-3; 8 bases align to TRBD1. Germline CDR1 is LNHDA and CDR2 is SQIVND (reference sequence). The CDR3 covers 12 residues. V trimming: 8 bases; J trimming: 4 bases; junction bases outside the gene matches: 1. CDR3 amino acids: CASGTGGNTIYF. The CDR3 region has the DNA TGTGCCAGTGGGACAGGAGGAAACACCATATATTTT. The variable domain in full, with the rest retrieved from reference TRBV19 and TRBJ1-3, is DGGITQSPKYLFRKEGQNVTLSCEQNLNHDAMYWYRQDPGQGLRLIYYSQIVNDFQKGDIAEGYSVSREKKESFPLTVTSAQKNPTAFYLCASGTGGNTIYFGEGSWLTVV.

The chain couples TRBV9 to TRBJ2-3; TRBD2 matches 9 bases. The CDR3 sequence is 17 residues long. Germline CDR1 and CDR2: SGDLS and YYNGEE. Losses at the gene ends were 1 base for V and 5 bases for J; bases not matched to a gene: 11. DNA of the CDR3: TGTGCCAGCAGCGTAAGAGGCGGGAGGGCCATCGGAGATACGCAGTATTTT. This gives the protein CASSVRGGRAIGDTQYF. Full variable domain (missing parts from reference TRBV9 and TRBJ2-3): DSGVTQTPKHLITATGQRVTLRCSPRSGDLSVYWYQQSLDQGLQFLIQYYNGEERAKGNILERFSAQQFPDLHSELNLSSLELGDSALYFCASSVRGGRAIGDTQYFGPGTRLTVL.

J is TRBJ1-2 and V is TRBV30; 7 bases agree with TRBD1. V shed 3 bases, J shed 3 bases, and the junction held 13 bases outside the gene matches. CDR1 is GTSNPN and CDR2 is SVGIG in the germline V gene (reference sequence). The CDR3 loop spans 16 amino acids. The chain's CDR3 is CAWRSHRGRADYGYTF. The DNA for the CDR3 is TGTGCCTGGAGGTCCCACAGGGGCAGGGCTGACTATGGCTACACCTTC.

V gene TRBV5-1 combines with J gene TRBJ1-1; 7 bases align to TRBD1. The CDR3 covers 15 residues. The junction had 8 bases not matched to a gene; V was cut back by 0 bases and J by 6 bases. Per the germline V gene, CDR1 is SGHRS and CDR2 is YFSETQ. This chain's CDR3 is CASSLATGDTPEAFF. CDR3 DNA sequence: TGCGCCAGCAGCTTGGCAACAGGGGATACCCCTGAAGCTTTCTTT.

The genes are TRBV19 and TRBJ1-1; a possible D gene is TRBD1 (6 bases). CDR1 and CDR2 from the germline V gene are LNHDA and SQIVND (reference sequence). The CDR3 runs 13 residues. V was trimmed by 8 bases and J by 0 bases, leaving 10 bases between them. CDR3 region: CASQTGLNTEAFF. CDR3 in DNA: TGTGCCAGTCAGACAGGCTTGAACACTGAAGCTTTCTTT.

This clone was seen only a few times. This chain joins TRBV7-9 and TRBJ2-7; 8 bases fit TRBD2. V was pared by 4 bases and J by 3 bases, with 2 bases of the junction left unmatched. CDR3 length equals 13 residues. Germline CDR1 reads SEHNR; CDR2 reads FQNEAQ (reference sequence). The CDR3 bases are TGTGCCAGCAGCTCGAGCGGGAGCTACGAGCAGTACTTC. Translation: CASSSSGSYEQYF. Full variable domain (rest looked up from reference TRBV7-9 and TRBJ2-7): DTGVSQNPRHKITKRGQNVTFRCDPISEHNRLYWYRQTLGQGPEFLTYFQNEAQLEKSRLLSDRFSAERPKGSFSTLEIQRTEQGDSAMYLCASSSSGSYEQYFGPGTRLTVT.

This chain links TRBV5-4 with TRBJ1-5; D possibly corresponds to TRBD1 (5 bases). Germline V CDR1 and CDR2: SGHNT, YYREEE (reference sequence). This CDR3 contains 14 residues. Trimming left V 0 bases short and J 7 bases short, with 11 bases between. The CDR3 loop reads CASSLAGRGQPQHF. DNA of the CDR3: TGTGCCAGCAGCTTGGCCGGGAGGGGACAGCCCCAGCATTTT.

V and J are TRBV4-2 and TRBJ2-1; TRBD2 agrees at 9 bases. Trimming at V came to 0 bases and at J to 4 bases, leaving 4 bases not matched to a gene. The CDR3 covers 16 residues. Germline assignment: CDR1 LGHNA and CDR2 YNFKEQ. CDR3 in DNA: TGTGCCAGCAGCCAAGAGACTAGCGGTAAATACAATGAGCAGTTCTTC. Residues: CASSQETSGKYNEQFF.

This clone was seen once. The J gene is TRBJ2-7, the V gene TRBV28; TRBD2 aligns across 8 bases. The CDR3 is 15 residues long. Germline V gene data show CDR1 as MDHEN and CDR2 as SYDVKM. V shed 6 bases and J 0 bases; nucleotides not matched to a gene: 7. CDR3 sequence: CASRYRGGSSYEQYF. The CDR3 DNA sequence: TGTGCCAGCAGATACCGGGGGGGGAGCTCCTACGAGCAGTACTTC.

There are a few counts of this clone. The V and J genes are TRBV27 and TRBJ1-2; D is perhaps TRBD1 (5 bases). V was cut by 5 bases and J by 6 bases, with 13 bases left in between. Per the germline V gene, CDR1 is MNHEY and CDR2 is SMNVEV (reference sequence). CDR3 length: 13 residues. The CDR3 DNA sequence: TGTGCCAGCAGTCTAACACACAGGAATGGCTACACCTTC. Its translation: CASSLTHRNGYTF.

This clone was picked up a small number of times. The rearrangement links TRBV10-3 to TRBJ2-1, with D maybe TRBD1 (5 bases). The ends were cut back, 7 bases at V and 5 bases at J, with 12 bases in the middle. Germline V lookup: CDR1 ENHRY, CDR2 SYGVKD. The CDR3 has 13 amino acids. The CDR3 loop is CAIKETEDNEQFF. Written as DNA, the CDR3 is TGTGCCATCAAGGAGACAGAAGACAATGAGCAGTTCTTC.

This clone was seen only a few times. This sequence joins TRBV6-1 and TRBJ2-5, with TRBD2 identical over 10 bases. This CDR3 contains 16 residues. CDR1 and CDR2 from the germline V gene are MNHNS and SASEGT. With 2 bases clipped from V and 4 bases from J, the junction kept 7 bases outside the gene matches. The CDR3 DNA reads TGTGCCAGCAGTGAATTTTTAGCGGGGGGCGGAGAGACCCAGTACTTC. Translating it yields CASSEFLAGGGETQYF.

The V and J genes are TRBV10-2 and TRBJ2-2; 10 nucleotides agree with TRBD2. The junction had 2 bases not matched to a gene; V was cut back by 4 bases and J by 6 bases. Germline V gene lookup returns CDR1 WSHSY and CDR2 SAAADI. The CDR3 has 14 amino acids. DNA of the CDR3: TGCGCCAGCAGTGGACTAGCGGGTTCCGGGGAGCTGTTTTTT. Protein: CASSGLAGSGELFF.